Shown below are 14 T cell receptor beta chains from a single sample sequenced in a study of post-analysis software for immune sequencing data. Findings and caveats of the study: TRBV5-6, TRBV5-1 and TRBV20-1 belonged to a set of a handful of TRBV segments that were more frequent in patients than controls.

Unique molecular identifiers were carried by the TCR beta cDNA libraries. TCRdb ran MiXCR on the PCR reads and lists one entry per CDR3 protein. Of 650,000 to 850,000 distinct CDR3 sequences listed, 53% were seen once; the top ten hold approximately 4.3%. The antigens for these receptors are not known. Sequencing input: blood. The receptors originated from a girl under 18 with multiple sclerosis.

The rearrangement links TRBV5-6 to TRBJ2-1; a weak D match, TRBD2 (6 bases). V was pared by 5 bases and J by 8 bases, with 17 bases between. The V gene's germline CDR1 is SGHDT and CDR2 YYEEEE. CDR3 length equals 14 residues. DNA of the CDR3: TGTGCCAGCAGAGGGATGGGAGGTTCAGATGAGCAGTTCTTC. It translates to CASRGMGGSDEQFF.

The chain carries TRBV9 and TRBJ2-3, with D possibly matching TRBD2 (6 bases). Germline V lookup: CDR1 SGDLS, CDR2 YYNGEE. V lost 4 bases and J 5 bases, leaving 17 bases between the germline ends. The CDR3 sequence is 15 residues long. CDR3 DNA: TGTGCCAGCAGCCCCTTGGCCCGGGGAGGAGATACGCAGTATTTT. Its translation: CASSPLARGGDTQYF.

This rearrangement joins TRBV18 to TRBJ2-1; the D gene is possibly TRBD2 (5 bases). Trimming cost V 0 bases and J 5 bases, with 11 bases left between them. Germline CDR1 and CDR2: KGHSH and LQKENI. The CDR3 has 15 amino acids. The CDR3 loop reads CASSPPDTGNNEQFF. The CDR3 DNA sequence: TGTGCCAGCTCACCACCCGACACGGGAAACAATGAGCAGTTCTTC. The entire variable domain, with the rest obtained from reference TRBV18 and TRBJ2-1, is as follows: NAGVMQNPRHLVRRRGQEARLRCSPMKGHSHVYWYRQLPEEGLKFMVYLQKENIIDESGMPKERFSAEFPKEGPSILRIQQVVRGDSAAYFCASSPPDTGNNEQFFGPGTRLTVL.

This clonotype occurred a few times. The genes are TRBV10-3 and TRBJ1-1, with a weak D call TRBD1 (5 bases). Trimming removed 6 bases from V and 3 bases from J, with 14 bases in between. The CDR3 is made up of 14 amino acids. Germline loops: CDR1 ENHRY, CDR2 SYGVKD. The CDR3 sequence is CAIRATGFYTEAFF. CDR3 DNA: TGTGCCATCAGAGCCACAGGATTTTACACTGAAGCTTTCTTT.

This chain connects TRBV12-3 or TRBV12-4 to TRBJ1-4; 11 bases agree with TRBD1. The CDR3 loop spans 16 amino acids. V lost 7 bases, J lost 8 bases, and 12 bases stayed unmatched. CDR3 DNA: TGTGCCAGCACCTCGTGGGGACAGGGGGAAAGGGAAAAACTGTTTTTT. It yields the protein CASTSWGQGEREKLFF.

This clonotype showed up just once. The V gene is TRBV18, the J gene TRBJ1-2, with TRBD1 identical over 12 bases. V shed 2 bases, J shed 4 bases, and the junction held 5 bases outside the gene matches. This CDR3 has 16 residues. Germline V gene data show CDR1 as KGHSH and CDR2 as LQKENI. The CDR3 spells CASSPTGTGGSYGYTF. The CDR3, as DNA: TGTGCCAGCTCACCAACCGGGACAGGGGGCAGCTATGGCTACACCTTC.

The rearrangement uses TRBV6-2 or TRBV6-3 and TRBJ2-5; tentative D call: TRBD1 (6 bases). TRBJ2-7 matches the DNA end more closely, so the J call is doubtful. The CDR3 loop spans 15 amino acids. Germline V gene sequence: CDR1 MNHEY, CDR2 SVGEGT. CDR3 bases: TGTGCCAGCAGTTACTCGTCAGGGGCTGGCTACGAGCAGTACTTC. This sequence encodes CASSYSSGAGYEQYF.

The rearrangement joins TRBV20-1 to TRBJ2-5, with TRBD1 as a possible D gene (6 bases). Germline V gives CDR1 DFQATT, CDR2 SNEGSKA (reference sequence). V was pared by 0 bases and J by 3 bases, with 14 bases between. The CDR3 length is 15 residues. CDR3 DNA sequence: TGCAGTGCTAGAGAACAGGGAAGGGTGAAAGAGACCCAGTACTTC. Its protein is CSAREQGRVKETQYF.

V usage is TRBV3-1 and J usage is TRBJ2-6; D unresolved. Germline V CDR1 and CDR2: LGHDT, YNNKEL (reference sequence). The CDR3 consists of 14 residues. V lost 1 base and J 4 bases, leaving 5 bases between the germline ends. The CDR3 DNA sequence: TGTGCCAGCAGCCAAGCCCACGGGGCCAACGTCCTGACTTTC. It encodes CASSQAHGANVLTF.

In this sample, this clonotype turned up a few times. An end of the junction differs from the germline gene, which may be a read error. The CDR3, as DNA: TGTAGTGCCGTTAGAGAGGGGAACACCGGGGAGCTGTTTTTT. Translation: CSAVREGNTGELFF. V is TRBV20-1 and J is TRBJ2-2; the D gene is possibly TRBD2 (5 bases). Germline-derived CDR1 and CDR2 are DFQATT and SNEGSKA (reference sequence). The CDR3 has 14 amino acids.

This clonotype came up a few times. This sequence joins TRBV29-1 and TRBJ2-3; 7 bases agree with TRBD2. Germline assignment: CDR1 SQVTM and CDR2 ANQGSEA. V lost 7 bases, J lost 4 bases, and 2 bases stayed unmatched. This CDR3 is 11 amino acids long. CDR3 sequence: CSAGGADTQYF. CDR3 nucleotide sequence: TGCAGCGCTGGGGGGGCAGATACGCAGTATTTT.

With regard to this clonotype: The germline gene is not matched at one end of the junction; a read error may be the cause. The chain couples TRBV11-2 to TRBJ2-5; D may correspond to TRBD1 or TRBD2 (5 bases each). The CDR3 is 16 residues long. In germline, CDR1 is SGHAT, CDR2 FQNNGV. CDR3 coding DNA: TGCGCCAGCAGCTTCCGGGGCCCCCACAGACAAGAGACCCAGTACTTC. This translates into CASSFRGPHRQETQYF.

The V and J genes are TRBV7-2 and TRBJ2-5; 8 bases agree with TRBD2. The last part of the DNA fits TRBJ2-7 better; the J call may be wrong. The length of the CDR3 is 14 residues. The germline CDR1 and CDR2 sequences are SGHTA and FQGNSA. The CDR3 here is CASSFGSGMSEQYF. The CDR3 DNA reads TGTGCCAGCAGCTTTGGTAGCGGGATGAGCGAGCAGTACTTC.

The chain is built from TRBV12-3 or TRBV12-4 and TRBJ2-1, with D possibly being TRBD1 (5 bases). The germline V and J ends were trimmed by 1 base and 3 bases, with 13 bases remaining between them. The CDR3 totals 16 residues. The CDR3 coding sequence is TGTGCCAGCAGTTTAGGGGGTCAGGGATTCTACAATGAGCAGTTCTTC. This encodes CASSLGGQGFYNEQFF.